This entry lists 12 T cell receptor beta chains sequenced from one sample in a study of OX40 agonist ivuxolimab in advanced cancers. TCRdb keeps only in-frame clones here, not all; method: immunoSEQ multiplex PCR. Of tens of thousands of clones detected, 80% to 90% appear once; the ten largest clones hold 0.88%. The sequencing here drew on CD4+ or CD8+ T cells sorted from blood, taken in a trial of the OX40 agonist ivuxolimab. All receptors derive from an adult with an advanced solid tumor such as melanoma, head and neck, liver or kidney cancer.

CDR3 in DNA: TGTGCCAGCCAACTCTCTGGAAACACCATATATTTT. It codes for CASQLSGNTIYF. The rearrangement uses TRBV25-1 and TRBJ1-3; D unresolved. CDR3 length equals 12 residues. Germline V lookup: CDR1 MGHDK, CDR2 SYGVNS. V lost 8 bases to trimming and J lost 0 bases, with 5 bases between them.

The chain is built from TRBV9 and TRBJ2-3; TRBD1 matches 8 bases. This CDR3 comprises 16 residues. V lost 0 bases and J lost 2; bases outside the gene matches: 5. The germline CDR1 and CDR2 sequences are SGDLS and YYNGEE. The CDR3 region has the DNA TGTGCCAGCAGCGTAGGGGCAGGGGGCAACACAGATACGCAGTATTTT. It specifies CASSVGAGGNTDTQYF.

The genes are TRBV5-4 and TRBJ1-1, with a tentative D call TRBD1 (5 bases). The germline gives CDR1 SGHNT, CDR2 YYREEE (reference sequence). V was shortened by 0 bases and J by 1 base, with 7 bases between the two germline ends. The CDR3 length is 14 residues. The CDR3 loop reads CASSLVGTNTEAFF. The CDR3 DNA is TGTGCCAGCAGCTTGGTGGGGACGAACACTGAAGCTTTCTTT.

V usage is TRBV27 and J usage is TRBJ2-1, with 14 bases that match TRBD2. The CDR3 loop spans 19 amino acids. V lost 0 bases and J lost 5; bases outside the gene matches: 9. The V gene's germline CDR1 is MNHEY and CDR2 SMNVEV (reference sequence). CDR3 bases: TGTGCCAGCAGTTTATCGGGACTAGCGGGAGTAGGGGGGGACAATGAGCAGTTCTTC. Residues: CASSLSGLAGVGGDNEQFF.

The V and J genes are TRBV7-8 and TRBJ1-1; 7 bases fit TRBD1. Trimming at V came to 1 base and at J to 4 bases, leaving 3 bases not matched to a gene. Germline V gives CDR1 SGHVS, CDR2 FQNEAQ. CDR3 length: 14 amino acids. CDR3 nucleotides: TGTGCCAGCAGCTTAGTAGGGGGCCCCACTGAAGCTTTCTTT. As protein: CASSLVGGPTEAFF. Combining the CDR3 with reference TRBV7-8 and TRBJ1-1 gives the whole variable domain GAGVSQSPRYKVAKRGQDVALRCDPISGHVSLFWYQQALGQGPEFLTYFQNEAQLDKSGLPSDRFFAERPEGSVSTLKIQRTQQEDSAVYLCASSLVGGPTEAFFGQGTRLTVV.

This clone was picked up one time. The rearrangement joins TRBV9 to TRBJ1-6; D ambiguous. CDR3 length: 16 amino acids. The germline V gene has CDR1 SGDLS and CDR2 YYNGEE. V was cut by 3 bases and J by 10 bases, with 20 bases left in between. Here the CDR3 reads CASSGHLGEIGSPLHF. CDR3 nucleotides: TGTGCCAGCAGCGGACACTTGGGAGAAATAGGGTCACCCCTCCACTTT.

The genes are TRBV19 and TRBJ2-1; TRBD1 aligns across 10 bases. The V gene end was trimmed by 1 base and the J gene end by 8 bases; junction bases not matched to a gene: 8. This CDR3 spans 16 amino acids. Germline V gene sequence: CDR1 LNHDA, CDR2 SQIVND (reference sequence). This CDR3 is CASSIVGTGDFDEQFF. In DNA, the CDR3 is TGTGCCAGTAGTATAGTAGGGACAGGGGACTTCGATGAGCAGTTCTTC.

The genes are TRBV7-3 and TRBJ2-5; unclear D gene. The ends were cut back, 0 bases at V and 5 bases at J, with 7 bases in the middle. Germline CDR1 SGHTA, CDR2 FQGTGA. The CDR3 extends over 13 amino acids. As DNA, the CDR3 is TGTGCCAGCAGCTTAACAAAACGGGAGACCCAGTACTTC. Its protein is CASSLTKRETQYF.

CDR3 sequence (DNA): TGTGCCAGCTCACCACGGGGACTAGCGGGAGCTTACGAGCAGTACTTC. The encoded protein is CASSPRGLAGAYEQYF. The rearrangement links TRBV18 to TRBJ2-7, with 14 bases identical to TRBD2. CDR1 is KGHSH, CDR2 LQKENI, per germline. The CDR3 loop spans 16 amino acids. The junction had 3 bases not matched to a gene; V was cut back by 1 base and J by 4 bases.

The chain employs TRBV5-5 and TRBJ1-5, with unresolved D. V was trimmed by 0 bases and J by 4 bases, leaving 8 bases between them. This CDR3 is built from 14 residues. Germline-derived CDR1 and CDR2 are SGHKS and YYEKEE (reference sequence). The CDR3 protein is CASSLDLRNQPQHF. The CDR3 coding sequence is TGTGCCAGCAGCTTGGATCTCCGAAATCAGCCCCAGCATTTT.

This chain joins TRBV19 and TRBJ1-5; 8 positions agree with TRBD1. Germline trimming cut 5 bases from V and 5 bases from J; bases unmatched to any gene: 8. The V gene's germline CDR1 is LNHDA and CDR2 SQIVND (reference sequence). The CDR3 contains 15 residues. In DNA form, the CDR3 reads TGTGCCAGTAGTGCCAGGACAGGGTCGGATCAGCCCCAGCATTTT. Encoded protein: CASSARTGSDQPQHF.

The chain links TRBV19 to TRBJ1-2, with D possibly TRBD1 on 5 matching bases. V lost 9 bases to trimming and J lost 0 bases, with 17 bases between them. This CDR3 is 15 amino acids long. CDR1 and CDR2 (germline): LNHDA, SQIVND (reference sequence). The CDR3 region is CASLPGQVANYGYTF. For the CDR3, the DNA is TGTGCCAGCCTGCCGGGGCAGGTAGCTAACTATGGCTACACCTTC.